In its sample, the clone carrying this T cell receptor (beta chain) was seen a few times. TCRdb itself ran the RT-PCR reads through MiXCR, one entry per CDR3 protein. The table has 550,000 to 800,000 distinct CDR3 sequences, about 15% seen once. This specimen comes from a study of response to subunit inactivated influenza vaccine. The CDR3 extends over 16 amino acids. After removal of 4 bases from V and 0 bases from J, the junction contained 6 bases not matched to a gene. The germline V gene encodes CDR1 SEHNR and CDR2 FQNEAQ (reference sequence). This chain joins TRBV7-9 and TRBJ2-7; 10 bases are a match to TRBD2. The source material was PBMCs from blood, sampled 11 to 12 days after vaccination. The source is a man aged 50-59 years who received an inactivated influenza vaccine. CDR3 sequence: CASSYPAGGSSYEQYF. In DNA form, the CDR3 reads TGTGCCAGCAGCTACCCAGCGGGGGGGAGCTCCTACGAGCAGTACTTC.